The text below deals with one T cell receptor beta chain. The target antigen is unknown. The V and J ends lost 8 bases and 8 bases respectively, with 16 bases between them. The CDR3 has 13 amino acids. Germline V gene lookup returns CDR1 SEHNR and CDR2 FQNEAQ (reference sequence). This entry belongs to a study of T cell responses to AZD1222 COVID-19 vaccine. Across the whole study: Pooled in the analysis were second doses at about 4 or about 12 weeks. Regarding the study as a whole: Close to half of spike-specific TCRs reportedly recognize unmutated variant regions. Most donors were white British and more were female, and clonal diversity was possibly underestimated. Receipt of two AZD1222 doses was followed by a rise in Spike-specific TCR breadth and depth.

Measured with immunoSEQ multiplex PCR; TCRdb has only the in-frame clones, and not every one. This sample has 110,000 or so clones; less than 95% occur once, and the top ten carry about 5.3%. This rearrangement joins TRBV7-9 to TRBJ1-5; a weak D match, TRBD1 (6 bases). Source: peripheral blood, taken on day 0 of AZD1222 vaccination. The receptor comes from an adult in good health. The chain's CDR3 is CASGEGGYEPQHF. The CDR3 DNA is TGTGCCAGCGGCGAGGGGGGCTATGAGCCCCAGCATTTT.